Following are 25 T cell receptor beta chains from one sample sequenced in a study of T-cell reconstitution after alpha-beta-depleted transplantation in children. TCRbeta library construction was performed incorporating unique molecular identifiers. TCRdb recomputed calls from the PCR reads with MiXCR, one row per CDR3 protein. This repertoire shows about 160,000 distinct CDR3 sequences, around 10% found once; its top ten account for roughly 13%. Sequences were derived from PBMCs, sampled before TCRalphabeta/CD19-depleted stem cell transplant. These receptors were taken from a boy between 2 and 10 years old with acute myeloid leukemia, due to receive a stem cell transplant.

This clonotype has ten or more counts. The chain recombines TRBV11-1 with TRBJ2-1; 12 bases map to TRBD2. V trimming: 5 bases; J trimming: 1 base; junction bases outside the gene matches: 12. The CDR3 is 19 amino acids. Germline CDR1 and CDR2: SGHAT and FQDESV (reference sequence). CDR3 nucleotides: TGTGCCAGCAGCAGTAGACTAGCGGGGGCCTCGTCTTCCTACAATGAGCAGTTCTTC. Amino acid sequence: CASSSRLAGASSSYNEQFF.

This clonotype has a count of ten or more. The J gene is TRBJ1-2, the V gene TRBV7-3; D gene unclear. The CDR3 extends over 15 amino acids. The V end was cut by 5 bases, the J end by 4 bases, with 17 bases between. Germline V gene data show CDR1 as SGHTA and CDR2 as FQGTGA. For the CDR3, the DNA is TGTGCCAGCAGCCCAAGTGTAGGGTCGACCTATGGCTACACCTTC. Translating it yields CASSPSVGSTYGYTF.

Many counts were recorded for this clonotype. The rearrangement links TRBV15 to TRBJ2-5; D is perhaps TRBD1 (7 bases). The V and J ends lost 0 bases and 4 bases respectively, with 12 bases between them. Looked up from germline, CDR1 is LNHNV and CDR2 is YYDKDF (reference sequence). The length of the CDR3 is 15 residues. The CDR3 DNA follows: TGTGCCACCAGCAGAGATCCGCAGGGGGGAGAGACCCAGTACTTC. Translated, it gives CATSRDPQGGETQYF.

This clonotype was counted ten times or more. V gene TRBV29-1 combines with J gene TRBJ1-2; weak D call: TRBD1 (6 bases). V was trimmed by 7 bases and J by 4 bases, leaving 19 bases between them. CDR3 length: 14 residues. Germline V CDR1 and CDR2: SQVTM, ANQGSEA. The CDR3 reads CSANKQGNLYGYTF. The DNA of the CDR3 is TGCAGCGCAAATAAACAGGGTAACCTCTATGGCTACACCTTC.

This clonotype showed up many times. The V gene is TRBV5-1, the J gene TRBJ2-5; tentatively, D is TRBD2 (5 bases). Germline V CDR1 and CDR2: SGHRS, YFSETQ. This CDR3 spans 13 amino acids. The germline V and J ends were trimmed by 3 bases and 10 bases, with 16 bases remaining between them. The CDR3 sequence is CASSSARAGGQYF. The CDR3 DNA is TGCGCCAGCAGCTCGGCCCGGGCCGGAGGCCAGTACTTC.

This clonotype appeared many times. This chain uses TRBV5-5 with TRBJ1-5; D is unclear. The length of the CDR3 is 14 residues. Germline lookup yields CDR1 SGHKS and CDR2 YYEKEE (reference sequence). V was clipped by 2 bases and J by 4 bases, with 10 bases between them. For the CDR3, the DNA is TGTGCCAGCAGCTTCGGACGTATGAATCAGCCCCAGCATTTT. This translates into CASSFGRMNQPQHF.

This clonotype occurred many times. The rearrangement joins TRBV15 to TRBJ2-1; D call uncertain. The CDR3 is 14 amino acids. The germline V gene encodes CDR1 LNHNV and CDR2 YYDKDF (reference sequence). Trimming took 0 bases from V and 5 from J, leaving 8 bases between them. The CDR3 nucleotides are TGTGCCACCAGCAGAGAGGGCTGGGACAATGAGCAGTTCTTC. Its translation is CATSREGWDNEQFF.

This clonotype was counted ten times or more. The chain's CDR3 is CASSPLRSGNTIYF. CDR3 nucleotides: TGTGCCAGCAGCCCCCTGCGCTCTGGAAACACCATATATTTT. The chain uses TRBV3-1 and TRBJ1-3, with D hard to call. The germline V and J ends were trimmed by 4 bases and 0 bases, with 7 bases remaining between them. Germline loops: CDR1 LGHDT, CDR2 YNNKEL (reference sequence). This CDR3 has 14 residues.

This clonotype was recorded at least ten times. The chain links TRBV7-9 to TRBJ2-5; 10 bases fit TRBD1. Germline V CDR1 and CDR2: SEHNR, FQNEAQ (reference sequence). The CDR3 spans 15 residues. J lost 1 base, V lost 5 bases, and 4 bases had no gene match. CDR3 bases: TGTGCCAGCAGCCAGGGACAGGGGCCCCAAGAGACCCAGTACTTC. It is translated as CASSQGQGPQETQYF. The whole variable domain, filled in from reference TRBV7-9 and TRBJ2-5, reads DTGVSQNPRHKITKRGQNVTFRCDPISEHNRLYWYRQTLGQGPEFLTYFQNEAQLEKSRLLSDRFSAERPKGSFSTLEIQRTEQGDSAMYLCASSQGQGPQETQYFGPGTRLLVL.

This clonotype occurred many times. V gene TRBV14 combines with J gene TRBJ2-1; TRBD2 aligns across 7 bases. The J segment lost 13 bases and the V segment lost 4 bases, leaving 7 bases of the junction unmatched. Looked up from germline, CDR1 is SGHDN and CDR2 is FVKESK. CDR3 length: 12 amino acids. CDR3 loop: CASSLSGRSQFF. The CDR3 DNA follows: TGTGCCAGCAGCCTCTCCGGGAGGAGTCAGTTCTTC.

In its sample, this clonotype was seen many times. This chain's CDR3 is CASSQVEGALGYTF. CDR3 nucleotides: TGCGCCAGCAGCCAAGTAGAGGGAGCCCTCGGCTACACCTTC. This chain links TRBV4-1 with TRBJ1-2; D is ambiguous. Germline V gene lookup returns CDR1 MGHRA and CDR2 YSYEKL. The CDR3 spans 14 residues. The V and J ends lost 1 base and 8 bases respectively, with 14 bases between them.

The sample holds many counts of this clonotype. This sequence joins TRBV7-2 and TRBJ2-1, with D hard to call. CDR1 is SGHTA, CDR2 FQGNSA, per germline. The CDR3 has 14 residues. Trimming removed 5 bases at V and 2 bases at J, with 10 bases between. The CDR3 nucleotides read TGTGCCAGCAGCAACGTTGGACCCTACAATGAGCAGTTCTTC. The encoded protein is CASSNVGPYNEQFF.

This clonotype was counted many times. This chain connects TRBV7-9 to TRBJ1-1; D perhaps matches TRBD1 (6 bases). Per the germline V gene, CDR1 is SEHNR and CDR2 is FQNEAQ (reference sequence). The V end lost 5 bases, the J end lost 1 base, and 17 bases lay between the germline ends. The CDR3 spans 16 residues. CDR3 amino acids: CASSTPRGGANTEAFF. CDR3 DNA sequence: TGTGCCAGCAGCACGCCGAGGGGGGGCGCGAACACTGAAGCTTTCTTT.

This clonotype was picked up many times. This chain uses TRBV27 with TRBJ1-1; tentative D call: TRBD1 (6 bases). Germline CDR1 and CDR2: MNHEY and SMNVEV (reference sequence). The V end was cut by 10 bases, the J end by 4 bases, with 10 bases between. The CDR3 is made up of 11 amino acids. CDR3 region: CATLGGTEAFF. As DNA, the CDR3 is TGTGCCACCCTAGGGGGCACTGAAGCTTTCTTT.

This clonotype was found many times. J is TRBJ1-6 and V is TRBV10-3; 8 nucleotides match TRBD1. Per the germline V gene, CDR1 is ENHRY and CDR2 is SYGVKD. V trimming: 4 bases; J trimming: 4 bases; junction bases outside the gene matches: 0. This CDR3 has 14 amino acids. The CDR3 coding sequence is TGTGCCATCAGTGGACAGGGGTATAATTCACCCCTCCACTTT. Its translation is CAISGQGYNSPLHF.

In its sample, this clonotype was seen many times. V usage is TRBV4-1 and J usage is TRBJ2-2; 9 bases align to TRBD2. V lost 0 bases, J lost 8 bases, and 13 bases stayed unmatched. CDR1 is MGHRA and CDR2 is YSYEKL in the germline V gene. This CDR3 contains 18 residues. The CDR3 nucleotides are TGCGCCAGCAGCCAAGAGCAAGCGGGAGGTCTCGGAATAGGGGAGCTGTTTTTT. It yields the protein CASSQEQAGGLGIGELFF.

This clonotype was counted many times. The CDR3 loop is CASSAGTNNQPQHF. CDR3 coding DNA: TGTGCCAGCAGCGCCGGGACGAACAATCAGCCCCAGCATTTT. The chain couples TRBV9 to TRBJ1-5; a possible D gene is TRBD1 (5 bases). The CDR3 runs to 14 residues. V lost 3 bases, J lost 3 bases, and 10 bases lay in between. Germline V gene sequence: CDR1 SGDLS, CDR2 YYNGEE.

As concerns this clonotype: A much larger clone differs from this one at a single base, so this may be a read error. The chain has TRBV29-1 and TRBJ1-1; D is perhaps TRBD1 (5 bases). The CDR3 loop spans 13 amino acids. Germline lookup yields CDR1 SQVTM and CDR2 ANQGSEA. CDR3 sequence reads: CSVEPRQNTEASF. For the CDR3, the DNA is TGCAGCGTTGAACCCCGACAGAACACTGAAGCTTCCTTT.

This clonotype was seen at least ten times. The gene calls are TRBV18 and TRBJ2-7; 8 bases are shared with TRBD1. The CDR3 totals 18 residues. Germline V lookup: CDR1 KGHSH, CDR2 LQKENI. Trimming took 1 base from V and 3 from J; bases not matched to a gene: 14. The DNA of the CDR3 is TGTGCCAGCTCACCACGAATCATGGACAGGGAGGCCCTCTACGAGCAGTACTTC. As protein: CASSPRIMDREALYEQYF.

Ten or more counts support this clonotype. The CDR3 DNA reads as TGCAGTGCTAGAGATTCCATGATCAGCAATCAGCCCCAGCATTTT. Translated: CSARDSMISNQPQHF. This sequence joins TRBV20-1 and TRBJ1-5, with D unresolved. V lost 0 bases and J lost 1, with 10 bases in between. This CDR3 is 15 amino acids long. CDR1 and CDR2 from the germline V gene are DFQATT and SNEGSKA (reference sequence).

CDR3 region: CASSVAGQGVDSPLHF. In nucleotides, the CDR3 is TGCGCCAGCAGCGTTGCGGGGCAGGGTGTTGATTCACCCCTCCACTTT. The V and J genes are TRBV5-1 and TRBJ1-6; D might be TRBD1 (5 bases). This CDR3 spans 16 amino acids. Germline lookup yields CDR1 SGHRS and CDR2 YFSETQ. V was clipped by 4 bases and J by 8 bases, with 19 bases between them.

The table lists this clonotype with many counts. The rearrangement uses TRBV5-5 and TRBJ2-7; unclear D gene. Germline V gives CDR1 SGHKS, CDR2 YYEKEE (reference sequence). This CDR3 is 12 amino acids long. V lost 0 bases and J lost 3, with 4 bases in between. CDR3 bases: TGTGCCAGCAGCTTGGTTGGCTACGAGCAGTACTTC. Translated, it gives CASSLVGYEQYF.

Ten or more counts support this clonotype. V is TRBV20-1 and J is TRBJ1-1; unclear D gene. V lost 6 bases, J lost 3 bases, and 17 bases lay in between. CDR3 length: 14 amino acids. CDR1 DFQATT and CDR2 SNEGSKA come from the germline V gene (reference sequence). The CDR3, as DNA: TGCAGTGCCAACAGCCCCAAATGGGACACTGAAGCTTTCTTT. As protein: CSANSPKWDTEAFF.

This clonotype was observed many times. V gene TRBV15 combines with J gene TRBJ2-7; 11 bases are a match to TRBD1. V shed 2 bases and J 9 bases; nucleotides not matched to a gene: 9. The V gene's germline CDR1 is LNHNV and CDR2 YYDKDF (reference sequence). CDR3 length equals 15 residues. CDR3 nucleotide sequence: TGTGCCACCAGCAGATCCGGGACAGGGGGTATAGGGCAGTACTTC. Translating it yields CATSRSGTGGIGQYF.

With respect to this clonotype: One junction end disagrees with the germline gene, perhaps due to a read error. This rearrangement joins TRBV20-1 to TRBJ2-3; 12 bases line up with TRBD2. Germline CDR1 and CDR2: DFQATT and SNEGSKA (reference sequence). The CDR3 runs to 19 residues. The DNA of the CDR3 is TGCATTGCTAGTTCCCTAGCGGGAGGGCAGCTCAGTCGTTCAGATACGCAGTATTTT. It is translated as CIASSLAGGQLSRSDTQYF.